This is a list of T cell receptor beta chains from one sample in a study of identifying expanded T cells in peripheral blood. The method was immunoSEQ multiplex PCR; TCRdb's version includes in-frame clones alone and lacks a portion of them. The sample consists of under 150,000 clones, 80% to 90% of them appearing once. The sequenced sample consisted of blood. These receptors came from a person between 18 and 70 years old in good health. The CDR3 runs from the conserved cysteine through the conserved F or W. The D gene is left open where the match is weak. The size of a clone is reported for some rows only, either as once, few or many, or as a class for expanded clones.

j_call clone_size v_call d_call cdr3_aa cdr3_nt
TRBJ1-1 - TRBV11-3 - CASSAAGDTEAFF TGTGCCAGCAGTGCGGCGGGTGACACTGAAGCTTTCTTT
TRBJ2-1 - TRBV19 - CASKVGKGEQFF TGTGCCAGTAAGGTCGGAAAAGGTGAGCAGTTCTTC
TRBJ1-1 - TRBV29-1 - CSVGSGARGTEAFF TGCAGCGTTGGAAGTGGGGCACGGGGGACTGAAGCTTTCTTT
TRBJ2-7 once TRBV9 TRBD1 CASSPRTGTYEQYF TGTGCCAGCAGCCCTCGGACAGGGACCTACGAGCAGTACTTC
TRBJ1-6 few TRBV5-1 - CASSSGPPDSPLHF TGCGCCAGCAGTTCAGGTCCTCCGGATTCACCCCTCCACTTT
TRBJ2-5 - TRBV7-9 - CASSLVGRREETQYF TGTGCCAGCAGCTTGGTCGGGAGAAGAGAGGAGACCCAGTACTTC
TRBJ1-2 once TRBV28 - CASTLGGIYGYTF TGTGCCAGCACCCTAGGGGGTATCTATGGCTACACCTTC
TRBJ1-4 - TRBV7-7 TRBD1 CASSPTGGNEKLFF TGTGCCAGCAGCCCGACAGGGGGTAATGAAAAACTGTTTTTT
TRBJ2-7 - TRBV4-1 TRBD1 CASSLQGASRTYEQYF TGCGCCAGCAGCTTACAGGGGGCCAGTAGAACCTACGAGCAGTACTTC
TRBJ1-5 - TRBV29-1 TRBD1 CSVSQGAVEQPQHF TGCAGCGTATCACAGGGGGCAGTCGAGCAGCCCCAGCATTTT
TRBJ2-7 - TRBV4-3 - CASSQDRVYEQYF TGCGCCAGCAGCCAAGATAGGGTGTACGAGCAGTACTTC
TRBJ1-1 - TRBV30 - CAFSSGGPNTEAFF TGTGCCTTCTCTTCGGGGGGGCCGAACACTGAAGCTTTCTTT
TRBJ2-1 once TRBV5-8 TRBD1 CASSKRTGGFNEQFF TGTGCCAGCAGCAAAAGGACAGGGGGCTTCAATGAGCAGTTCTTC
TRBJ2-1 once TRBV5-1 TRBD2 CASSLELAGGPGRDEQFF TGCGCCAGCAGCTTGGAACTAGCGGGAGGACCGGGGCGAGATGAGCAGTTCTTC
TRBJ2-5 - TRBV7-3 TRBD2 CASSLSGGEGTQYF TGTGCCAGCAGCTTGTCGGGAGGGGAAGGGACCCAGTACTTC
TRBJ2-7 - TRBV7-6 - CASSPIRVAAEQYF TGTGCCAGCAGCCCGATCCGGGTCGCAGCCGAGCAGTACTTC
TRBJ1-5 - TRBV7-8 TRBD1 CASSQQGAGNQPQHF TGTGCCAGCTCCCAACAGGGGGCAGGCAATCAGCCCCAGCATTTT
TRBJ2-4 - TRBV19 TRBD1 CASSGGQGAVIQYF TGTGCCAGTAGTGGGGGACAGGGGGCTGTCATTCAGTACTTC
TRBJ2-1 - TRBV18 TRBD2 CASSPGLANEQFF TGTGCCAGCTCACCGGGACTAGCAAATGAGCAGTTCTTC
TRBJ1-1 - TRBV29-1 - CSVSMNTEAFF TGCAGCGTTTCTATGAACACTGAAGCTTTCTTT
TRBJ2-2 - TRBV19 TRBD1 CASSGLTGADTGELFF TGTGCCAGTAGTGGGTTGACAGGGGCGGACACCGGGGAGCTGTTTTTT
TRBJ1-1 - TRBV18 - CASSPDTMVNTEAFF TGTGCCAGCTCTCCCGACACTATGGTCAACACTGAAGCTTTCTTT
TRBJ2-7 - TRBV6-5 - CASLAGPEQYF TGTGCCAGCCTTGCGGGCCCCGAGCAGTACTTC
TRBJ2-5 few TRBV7-6 - CASSWQPQETQYF TGTGCCAGCAGCTGGCAGCCCCAAGAGACCCAGTACTTC
TRBJ2-5 - TRBV5-1 - CASSLRYRVQETQYF TGCGCCAGCAGCTTGCGGTACAGGGTCCAAGAGACCCAGTACTTC
TRBJ1-3 - TRBV5-1 - CASSYAGASGNTIYF TGCGCCAGCAGCTACGCGGGGGCCTCTGGAAACACCATATATTTT
TRBJ2-7 - TRBV10-2 - CASSESNNYEQYF TGCGCCAGCAGTGAGTCGAACAACTACGAGCAGTACTTC
TRBJ2-7 few TRBV2 - CAVSPNEQYF TGTGCCGTCTCACCGAACGAGCAGTACTTC
TRBJ1-1 - TRBV30 - CAWSAQPNTEAFF TGTGCCTGGAGTGCACAGCCGAACACTGAAGCTTTCTTT
TRBJ1-5 - TRBV20-1 - CSASEQPQHF TGCAGTGCTAGCGAACAGCCCCAGCATTTT
TRBJ2-2 - TRBV28 - CASRSVSNTGELFF TGTGCCAGCAGGAGTGTCTCGAACACCGGGGAGCTGTTTTTT
TRBJ2-7 - TRBV11-2 - CASSLVGAARYF TGTGCCAGCAGCTTAGTAGGGGCTGCGCGGTACTTC
TRBJ2-2 - TRBV27 - CASSPPGGGRNTGELFF TGTGCCAGCAGTCCCCCCGGGGGCGGGCGCAACACCGGGGAGCTGTTTTTT
TRBJ2-5 - TRBV7-2 TRBD2 CASSPSGTSGALGETQYF TGTGCCAGCAGCCCCTCCGGGACTAGCGGGGCTCTCGGGGAGACCCAGTACTTC
TRBJ1-3 - TRBV4-2 - CASSHLGDGNTIYF TGTGCCAGCAGCCATTTAGGGGATGGAAACACCATATATTTT
TRBJ2-6 - TRBV5-1 - CASRVGGIDGANVLTF TGCGCCAGCAGGGTGGGGGGTATCGATGGGGCCAACGTCCTGACTTTC
TRBJ2-7 - TRBV20-1 - CSARRDYEQYF TGCAGTGCTCGCCGGGACTACGAGCAGTACTTC
TRBJ2-2 - TRBV15 TRBD2 CATSRPAGTGELFF TGTGCCACCAGCAGGCCAGCGGGGACCGGGGAGCTGTTTTTT
TRBJ2-7 - TRBV6-6 - CASSPEGASYEQYF TGTGCCAGCAGCCCTGAAGGGGCCTCCTACGAGCAGTACTTC
TRBJ2-3 - TRBV4-3 TRBD2 CASSQGTSGGGPSTDTQYF TGCGCCAGCAGCCAAGGGACTAGCGGGGGAGGACCTAGCACAGATACGCAGTATTTT
TRBJ1-6 few TRBV7-8 - CASSSGQNSPLHF TGTGCCAGCAGCTCAGGACAGAATTCACCCCTCCACTTT
TRBJ2-3 - TRBV28 TRBD1 CASTAGQGTDTQYF TGTGCCAGCACCGCCGGACAGGGCACAGATACGCAGTATTTT
TRBJ2-5 - TRBV20-1 - CSARVGETQYF TGCAGTGCTAGAGTAGGAGAGACCCAGTACTTC
TRBJ1-3 - TRBV18 TRBD1 CASSPPAQGADTIYF TGTGCCAGCTCACCCCCAGCGCAGGGGGCAGACACCATATATTTT
TRBJ1-1 - TRBV7-9 TRBD1 CASSNDRAPEAFF TGTGCCAGCAGTAACGACAGGGCCCCTGAAGCTTTCTTT
TRBJ2-5 - TRBV28 TRBD2 CASSFGVAGRSETQYF TGTGCCAGCAGTTTTGGGGTAGCGGGAAGAAGCGAGACCCAGTACTTC
TRBJ1-1 - TRBV9 - CASSVGETVNTEAFF TGTGCCAGCAGCGTAGGGGAGACAGTGAACACTGAAGCTTTCTTT
TRBJ2-5 once TRBV18 TRBD2 CASSLWTSTETQYF TGTGCCAGCTCACTTTGGACTAGCACAGAGACCCAGTACTTC
TRBJ2-3 - TRBV6-1 - CASSEGGGTQYF TGTGCCAGCAGTGAAGGGGGAGGTACGCAGTATTTT
TRBJ1-1 - TRBV30 - CAWSVLGLINTEAFF TGTGCCTGGAGTGTCCTAGGCCTTATCAACACTGAAGCTTTCTTT
TRBJ1-2 - TRBV6-5 TRBD1 CASSRQGRNYYGYTF TGTGCCAGCAGTCGACAGGGGCGAAATTACTATGGCTACACCTTC
TRBJ2-5 - TRBV9 - CASSLSLQETQYF TGTGCCAGCAGCCTCAGCCTACAAGAGACCCAGTACTTC
TRBJ2-1 - TRBV7-8 TRBD2 CASTRGGNYNEQFF TGTGCCAGCACCCGGGGGGGAAATTACAATGAGCAGTTCTTC